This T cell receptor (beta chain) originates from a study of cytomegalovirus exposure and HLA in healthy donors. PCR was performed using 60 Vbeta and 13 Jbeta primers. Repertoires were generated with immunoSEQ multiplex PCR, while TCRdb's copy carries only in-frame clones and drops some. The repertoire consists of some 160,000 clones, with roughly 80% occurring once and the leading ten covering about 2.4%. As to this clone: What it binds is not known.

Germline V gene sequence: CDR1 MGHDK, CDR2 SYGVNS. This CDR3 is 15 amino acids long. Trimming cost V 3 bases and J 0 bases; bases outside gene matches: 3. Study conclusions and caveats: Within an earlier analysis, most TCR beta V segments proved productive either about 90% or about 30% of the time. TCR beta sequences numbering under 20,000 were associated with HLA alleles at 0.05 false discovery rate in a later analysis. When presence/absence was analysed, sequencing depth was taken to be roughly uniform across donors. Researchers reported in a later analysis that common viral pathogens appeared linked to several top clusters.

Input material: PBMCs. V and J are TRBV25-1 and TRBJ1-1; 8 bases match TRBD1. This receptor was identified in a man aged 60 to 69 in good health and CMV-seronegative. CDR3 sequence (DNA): TGTGCCAGCAGTGAGACAGGGGAGATGAACACTGAAGCTTTCTTT. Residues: CASSETGEMNTEAFF.